A selection of T cell receptor beta chains follows, all from one sample in a study of T cells in Graves' hyperthyroidism and ophthalmopathy. Via MiXCR, TCRdb re-called the multiplex PCR reads, giving one row per CDR3 protein. The sample lists fewer than 400,000 distinct CDR3 sequences, around 15% occurring once. Sequences were obtained from blood. Source of these receptors: a man aged 50-59 years with Graves' ophthalmopathy. CDR3s include the opening cysteine and the closing phenylalanine or tryptophan. D genes are given only for firm matches. A row's size may be missing; if present it is once, few, many or a size class.

TRBV3-1,many,TRBJ2-1,-,TGTGCCAGCAGCCAGGGGGAGTTGGTTGAGCAGTTCTTC,CASSQGELVEQFF
TRBV7-9,many,TRBJ2-7,TRBD1,TGTGCCAGCAGCCCGGACAGGGGATCCTACGAGCAGTACTTC,CASSPDRGSYEQYF
TRBV18,few,TRBJ2-3,TRBD2,TGTGCCAGCTCTCCTAGGGGAGCGGGAGCCTCAGATACGCAGTATTTT,CASSPRGAGASDTQYF
TRBV2,-,TRBJ1-5,-,TGTGCCAGCAGAAGATCTAGCAATCAGCCCCAGCATTTT,CASRRSSNQPQHF
TRBV12-3/TRBV12-4,many,TRBJ2-7,TRBD2,TGTGCCAGCAGTCCCCCCCGGACTAGCGGTCGAGGGTACGAGCAGTACTTC,CASSPPRTSGRGYEQYF
TRBV11-2,many,TRBJ1-1,-,TGTGCCAGCAGCTTATGGGGCGACAGCCGGATGAACACTGAAGCTTTCTTT,CASSLWGDSRMNTEAFF
TRBV20-1,many,TRBJ2-1,-,TGCAGTGCTAGAGGTTCGATGCTTGAGCAGTTCTTC,CSARGSMLEQFF
TRBV10-2,many,TRBJ2-1,TRBD2,TGCGCCAGCAGGGCTCTAGCGGGAGGGCCTCATGAGCAGTTCTTC,CASRALAGGPHEQFF
TRBV10-3,-,TRBJ2-7,TRBD2,TGTGCCATCAGTACCCGGGGGGGGAACGAAGGCGAGCAGTACTTC,CAISTRGGNEGEQYF
TRBV15,once,TRBJ2-5,TRBD2,TGTGCCACCAGCAGAGGGGATAGCGGGAGTATTCGGACCCAGTACTTC,CATSRGDSGSIRTQYF
TRBV19,few,TRBJ1-1,-,TGTGCCAGCCAACCTAGCCGAGGGGCCGCCCCTGAAGCTTTCTTT,CASQPSRGAAPEAFF
TRBV4-1,few,TRBJ2-3,TRBD1,TGCGCCAGCAGCCGACAGGGGCTCGGGTCAGATACGCAGTATTTT,CASSRQGLGSDTQYF
TRBV6-1,many,TRBJ2-1,-,TGTGCCAGCAGCGACCGCACGGGCCGCTCCTACAATGAGCAGTTCTTC,CASSDRTGRSYNEQFF
TRBV9,many,TRBJ2-7,TRBD2,TGTGCCAGCAGCGTTGGGACTAGCGTCCCCGGGGGGTCCTACGAGCAGTACTTC,CASSVGTSVPGGSYEQYF
TRBV9,few,TRBJ2-3,-,TGTGCCAGCAGCGTAGTGGCGGCCACAAGCACAGATACGCAGTATTTT,CASSVVAATSTDTQYF
TRBV19,-,TRBJ1-1,TRBD1,TGTGCCAGTAGTACGAGGGACAGGGGGCCCACGAACACTGAAGCTTTCTTT,CASSTRDRGPTNTEAFF
TRBV5-1,-,TRBJ2-7,TRBD1,TGCGCCAGCAGCCCAGAGACCCCGGACAGGGGGAACGAGCAGTACTTC,CASSPETPDRGNEQYF
TRBV28,many,TRBJ2-1,-,TGTGCCAGCAGTTCCGTCCTCTACAATGAGCAGTTCTTC,CASSSVLYNEQFF
TRBV29-1,-,TRBJ2-7,TRBD1,TGCAGCGTCTACGGGACAGGGGCTTATGAGCAGTACTTC,CSVYGTGAYEQYF
TRBV10-1,few,TRBJ2-1,-,TGCGCCAGCAGTACCAACCTCGGGGACCAACGCTTGAATGAGCAGTTCTTC,CASSTNLGDQRLNEQFF
TRBV20-1,many,TRBJ2-5,-,TGCAGTGCACCTCATGGAGAGACCCAGTACTTC,CSAPHGETQYF
TRBV3-1,-,TRBJ2-1,-,TGTGCCAGCAGCCAGGGGGGTCGGAATGAGCAGTCCTTC,CASSQGGRNEQSF
TRBV12-3/TRBV12-4,few,TRBJ1-3,-,TGTGCCAGCAGCGGGGGGGGGAACACCATATATTTT,CASSGGGNTIYF
TRBV28,-,TRBJ1-2,-,TGTGCCAGCAGTGCCCCCGCTAACTATGGCTACACCTTC,CASSAPANYGYTF
TRBV28,few,TRBJ1-5,-,TGTGCCAGCAGTTTAAAGAAAAAGCCCCAGCATTTT,CASSLKKKPQHF
TRBV7-9,few,TRBJ2-1,TRBD2,TGTGCCAGCACCCTCACCTTAGCGGGAGATGGCGGTGAGCAGTTCTTC,CASTLTLAGDGGEQFF
TRBV7-8,many,TRBJ2-1,TRBD2,TGTGCCAGCAGCTTTCTAGCGGGAGAGAACAATGAGCAGTTCTTC,CASSFLAGENNEQFF
TRBV12-3/TRBV12-4,many,TRBJ2-5,TRBD2,TGTGCCAGCAGTCTAAAGAGGTCGGGGGGAGGAGAGACCCAGTACTTC,CASSLKRSGGGETQYF
TRBV19,few,TRBJ1-1,-,TGTGCCAGTAGTTCCCGATACACCCGCGGCGGGAACACTGAAGCTTTCTTT,CASSSRYTRGGNTEAFF
TRBV11-2,-,TRBJ2-5,TRBD1,TGTGCCAGCAGCTACATCAGGGGGCGAATGGAGACCCAGTACTTC,CASSYIRGRMETQYF
TRBV6-1,-,TRBJ1-3,-,TGTGCCAGCAGCAGACACAACTCTGGAAACACCATATATTTT,CASSRHNSGNTIYF
TRBV6-1,few,TRBJ2-2,TRBD2,TGTGCCATCTCACGAAAGGGGGTAGCGGGACGATCAAACACCGGGGAGCTGTTTTTT,CAISRKGVAGRSNTGELFF
TRBV14,-,TRBJ2-3,-,TGTGCCAGCAGCCGGAGAAGCACAGATACGCAGTATTTT,CASSRRSTDTQYF
TRBV30,many,TRBJ2-6,-,TGTGCCTGGAGGGAGTCTGGGGCCAACGTCCTGACTTTC,CAWRESGANVLTF
TRBV11-2,many,TRBJ2-2,-,TGTGCCAGCAGCTTAGCCCAGGGGTTCGGGACCGGGGAGCTGTTTTTT,CASSLAQGFGTGELFF
TRBV6-1,many,TRBJ1-4,-,TGTGCCAGCAGTTCCAAGTCGGGTGGTGAAAAACTGTTTTTT,CASSSKSGGEKLFF
TRBV5-1,many,TRBJ2-7,-,TGCGCCAGCAGCGCGGCCAGTGTGGACGAGCAGTACTTC,CASSAASVDEQYF
TRBV7-2,many,TRBJ1-1,-,TGTGCCAGCAGCCCCTTGGGCAGGGCAAACACTGAAGCTTTCTTT,CASSPLGRANTEAFF
TRBV7-9,many,TRBJ2-2,-,TGTGCCAGCAGCTTACTAAGCGACCCGGAGCTGTTTTTT,CASSLLSDPELFF
TRBV20-1,many,TRBJ2-5,-,TGCAGTGCCAGCCTTGGACGGATGCAAGAGACCCAGTACTTC,CSASLGRMQETQYF
TRBV7-2,-,TRBJ2-5,TRBD2,TGTGCCAGCAGCGCCACACTAGCGGGAGGCCGCTTTAGGGAGACCCAGTACTTC,CASSATLAGGRFRETQYF
TRBV12-3/TRBV12-4,many,TRBJ1-5,TRBD1,TGTGCCAGCAGGATCTACGGACAGGGGAGCAATCAGCCCCAGCATTTT,CASRIYGQGSNQPQHF
TRBV29-1,many,TRBJ1-5,-,TGCAGCGTTTCGGTACAGTCGAGCAATCAGCCCCAGCATTTT,CSVSVQSSNQPQHF
TRBV6-5,-,TRBJ1-2,TRBD1,TGTGCCAGCAGTTACTCGTTTGGGACAGGGGGTTCTAACTATGGCTACACCTTC,CASSYSFGTGGSNYGYTF
TRBV29-1,many,TRBJ2-5,TRBD1,TGCAGCGTTCGGACAGGGGGTGCAGAGACCCAGTACTTC,CSVRTGGAETQYF
TRBV11-1,many,TRBJ2-7,TRBD2,TGTGCCAGCAGCCCTGGACTAGCGGCCTACGAGCAGTACTTC,CASSPGLAAYEQYF
TRBV7-3,-,TRBJ2-2,-,TGTGCCAGCAGCATTCGGACATGGGGCACCGGGGAGCTGTTTTTT,CASSIRTWGTGELFF
TRBV30,-,TRBJ1-2,-,TGTGCCTGGGGACGTCGAGCCTATGGCTACACCTTC,CAWGRRAYGYTF
TRBV4-1,-,TRBJ2-3,-,TGCGCCAGCAGCCGGACAACCCTGGGGACAGATACGCAGTATTTT,CASSRTTLGTDTQYF
TRBV29-1,-,TRBJ2-1,TRBD2,TGCAGCACGGGACTAGCGGGATCTGAGCAGTTCTTC,CSTGLAGSEQFF
TRBV27,many,TRBJ2-5,TRBD2,TGTGCCAGCAGTCATTCTAGCGGGAAAGAGACCCAGTACTTC,CASSHSSGKETQYF
TRBV28,few,TRBJ2-5,-,TGTGCCAGCAGTACCTCAGAAGAGACCCAGTACTTC,CASSTSEETQYF
TRBV7-9,many,TRBJ2-2,TRBD2,TGTGCCAGCAGCGCGGGACTAGCAGTCCGGGAGCTGTTTTTT,CASSAGLAVRELFF
TRBV30,many,TRBJ1-2,-,TGTGCCTGGAGGGACCCCGTGGGAGGGAGCTATGGCTACACCTTC,CAWRDPVGGSYGYTF
TRBV6-2/TRBV6-3,-,TRBJ2-3,-,TGTGCCAGCAGTTACTCTTCTTCGCGGCCAGATACGCAGTATTTT,CASSYSSSRPDTQYF
TRBV20-1,few,TRBJ1-2,-,TGCAGTGCTAGAGTCGAAGACAGGCGTTATGGCTACACCTTC,CSARVEDRRYGYTF
TRBV6-1,many,TRBJ1-1,-,TGTGCCAGCAGTTCCAGGATCAACACTGAAGCTTTCTTT,CASSSRINTEAFF